This TCR beta chain appears in the sequencing data of a study of cytomegalovirus exposure and HLA in healthy donors. The PCR used 60 Vbeta and 13 Jbeta primers. The protocol was immunoSEQ multiplex PCR, while the TCRdb copy is restricted to in-frame clones and leaves out a portion. The sample yields about 180,000 clones, 75% to 85% seen once. Germline CDR1 reads SGDLS; CDR2 reads YYNGEE. The CDR3 runs 15 residues. Between the trimmed V and J ends, which lost 6 bases and 0 bases, there was a span of 13 bases. The chain uses TRBV9 and TRBJ2-1, with D tentatively TRBD2 (6 bases). The sequenced sample consisted of PBMCs. The TCR sequence derives from a man aged 18 to 29 in good health and CMV-seronegative. The CDR3 DNA follows: TGTGCCAGCACCCTTGCCGGGAGCTCCTACAATGAGCAGTTCTTC. Protein sequence: CASTLAGSSYNEQFF.